Following are 30 T cell receptor beta chains from one sample sequenced in a study of T cells in Graves' hyperthyroidism and ophthalmopathy. Amplified TCR beta CDR3 regions came from RNA transcripts. A first-round RT-PCR of the TCR CDR3 used the HTBI primer set. A single record per CDR3 protein comes from TCRdb applying MiXCR to the multiplex PCR reads. The table has about 410,000 distinct CDR3 sequences, over 12% seen once. The sample was blood. The receptors were sampled from a man in his late teens or twenties with Graves' ophthalmopathy.

With regard to this clonotype: It may be a read error: a sequence one base away is much more abundant. This rearrangement joins TRBV13 to TRBJ2-1, with D hard to call. The V gene's germline CDR1 is PRHDT and CDR2 FYEKMQ (reference sequence). Deletions cut 2 bases from V and 10 bases from J, with 6 bases between. The CDR3 is 11 amino acids. CDR3 sequence reads: CASSLFAEQFF. Here the CDR3 DNA reads TGTGCCAGCAGCTTATTTGCCGAGCAGTTCTTC.

This clonotype appeared a few times. This sequence joins TRBV7-8 and TRBJ2-5; D is tentatively TRBD1 or TRBD2 (6 bases each). Looked up from germline, CDR1 is SGHVS and CDR2 is FQNEAQ. V dropped 3 bases and J dropped 1 base, with 27 bases sitting between them. CDR3 length: 20 amino acids. The CDR3 sequence is CASSLQLGGRGTRPQETQYF. The DNA for the CDR3 is TGTGCCAGCAGCTTGCAATTGGGGGGCCGGGGGACCCGCCCCCAAGAGACCCAGTACTTC.

The chain carries TRBV7-9 and TRBJ2-5; unclear D gene. V was pared by 4 bases and J by 4 bases, with 13 bases between. Germline CDR1 is SEHNR and CDR2 is FQNEAQ (reference sequence). The length of the CDR3 is 14 residues. CDR3 DNA sequence: TGTGCCAGCAGCTCGCCCGAGTGGGGAGAGACCCAGTACTTC. Protein: CASSSPEWGETQYF.

This clonotype was seen repeatedly, ten times or more. The rearrangement uses TRBV24-1 and TRBJ2-7; possibly TRBD1 for D (5 bases). Germline values: CDR1 KGHDR, CDR2 SFDVKD. The CDR3 length is 16 residues. V was clipped by 1 base and J by 4 bases, with 16 bases between them. CDR3 protein: CATSDLGASGVYEQYF. The CDR3 nucleotides are TGTGCCACCAGTGATTTAGGGGCGTCTGGCGTGTACGAGCAGTACTTC.

This clonotype was seen repeatedly, ten times or more. This chain joins TRBV18 and TRBJ2-7, with a weak D call TRBD2 (6 bases). Germline V lookup: CDR1 KGHSH, CDR2 LQKENI. V was cut by 3 bases and J by 7 bases, with 13 bases left in between. The CDR3 is 13 residues long. CDR3 protein: CASSPAGTWEQYF. The CDR3 nucleotides are TGTGCCAGCTCACCGGCGGGGACGTGGGAGCAGTACTTC.

The rearrangement joins TRBV5-1 to TRBJ2-7; D is unclear. Germline-derived CDR1 and CDR2 are SGHRS and YFSETQ. The CDR3 consists of 13 residues. Trimming shortened V by 4 bases and J by 3 bases, and 11 bases separated the two germline ends. The CDR3 here is CASSPPTDYEQYF. DNA for the CDR3: TGCGCCAGCAGCCCACCGACTGACTACGAGCAGTACTTC.

Many counts were recorded for this clonotype. This chain uses TRBV7-9 with TRBJ1-5; TRBD1 matches at 10 bases. V was clipped by 5 bases and J by 2 bases; unmatched bases: 6. The CDR3 length is 16 residues. Germline values: CDR1 SEHNR, CDR2 FQNEAQ (reference sequence). This CDR3 reads CASSPTGTGGNQPQHF. CDR3 sequence (DNA): TGTGCCAGCAGCCCCACCGGGACAGGGGGCAATCAGCCCCAGCATTTT.

In this sample, this clonotype turned up a few times. A much larger clone sits a single nucleotide away, making a read error possible. The gene calls are TRBV12-3 or TRBV12-4 and TRBJ1-1, with D possibly being TRBD1 (6 bases). The CDR3 sequence is 16 residues long. V lost 3 bases to trimming and J lost 4 bases, with 18 bases between them. CDR3 residues: CASSLVGAGMSTEAFF. The CDR3, as DNA: TGTGCCAGCAGTTTGGTGGGGGCTGGCATGAGCACTGAAGCTTTCTTT.

In this sample, this clonotype turned up many times. The chain uses TRBV9 and TRBJ2-3; D uncertain. Germline V lookup: CDR1 SGDLS, CDR2 YYNGEE. CDR3 length: 15 amino acids. The V end lost 3 bases, the J end lost 0 bases, and 11 bases lay between the germline ends. The CDR3 bases are TGTGCCAGCAGCGATGGACCGACTAGCACAGATACGCAGTATTTT. The encoded protein is CASSDGPTSTDTQYF.

There are many counts of this clonotype. V usage is TRBV3-1 and J usage is TRBJ1-3; D is undetermined. Germline V gene data show CDR1 as LGHDT and CDR2 as YNNKEL (reference sequence). The CDR3 spans 16 residues. Trimming removed 4 bases at V and 0 bases at J, with 13 bases between. In DNA form, the CDR3 reads TGTGCCAGCAGCCTCCATTCGGGGTACTCTGGAAACACCATATATTTT. Translation gives CASSLHSGYSGNTIYF.

The table lists this clonotype with many counts. This chain connects TRBV11-2 to TRBJ2-2; D perhaps matches TRBD1 (6 bases). The CDR3 runs to 15 residues. Germline assignment: CDR1 SGHAT and CDR2 FQNNGV. V was clipped by 5 bases and J by 1 base, with 11 bases between them. The CDR3 region is CASSLTGQNTGELFF. CDR3 DNA sequence: TGTGCCAGCAGCCTAACGGGACAGAACACCGGGGAGCTGTTTTTT.

Ten or more counts support this clonotype. The CDR3 nucleotides are TGTGCCAGCAGTGTTGGCCTAGCGGTACGATACAATGAGCAGTTCTTC. Its translation is CASSVGLAVRYNEQFF. The chain uses TRBV6-1 and TRBJ2-1; 7 bases are a match to TRBD2. Trimming removed 4 bases from V and 4 bases from J; junction bases left unmatched: 10. Per germline, CDR1 MNHNS and CDR2 SASEGT. The CDR3 spans 16 residues.

This chain joins TRBV6-1 and TRBJ2-3, with 7 bases aligning to TRBD1. V dropped 5 bases and J dropped 4; count of bases not matched to a gene: 6. Per germline, CDR1 MNHNS and CDR2 SASEGT. This CDR3 region has 14 residues. CDR3 loop: CASSTGENSDTQYF. The CDR3 region has the DNA TGTGCCAGCAGTACAGGGGAGAACTCAGATACGCAGTATTTT.

J is TRBJ2-3 and V is TRBV12-3 or TRBV12-4, with 7 positions matching TRBD2. The CDR3 is 14 amino acids. The V segment lost 2 bases and the J segment 4 bases; nucleotides outside the gene matches: 3. The CDR3 is CASSLPLAADTQYF. The CDR3 DNA is TGTGCCAGCAGTTTACCCCTAGCGGCAGATACGCAGTATTTT.

This clonotype came up a few times. The rearrangement uses TRBV19 and TRBJ2-3; tentatively, D is TRBD1 (6 bases). Trimming cost V 5 bases and J 0 bases, with 12 bases left between them. The V gene's germline CDR1 is LNHDA and CDR2 SQIVND (reference sequence). The CDR3 has 15 residues. For the CDR3, the DNA is TGTGCCAGTAGTTTAAGGACAGAGAGCACAGATACGCAGTATTTT. Protein sequence: CASSLRTESTDTQYF.

This clonotype has more than one count but fewer than ten. The DNA of the CDR3 is TGTGCCAGCAGCTTAGGCCAGGGCTACACTGAAGCTTTCTTT. It specifies CASSLGQGYTEAFF. V and J are TRBV5-6 and TRBJ1-1; possibly TRBD1 for D (5 bases). The CDR3 contains 14 residues. The V gene lost 2 bases and the J gene lost 3 bases, with 11 bases spanning the gap. Germline V lookup: CDR1 SGHDT, CDR2 YYEEEE.

This clonotype was seen only a few times. V and J are TRBV19 and TRBJ2-7; possibly TRBD1 or TRBD2 for D (5 bases each). Germline CDR1 and CDR2: LNHDA and SQIVND (reference sequence). The CDR3 spans 15 residues. V lost 1 base to trimming and J lost 4 bases, with 14 bases between them. The CDR3 loop reads CASSIGPGPRYEQYF. In nucleotides, the CDR3 is TGTGCCAGTAGTATAGGCCCGGGACCGAGGTACGAGCAGTACTTC.

This clonotype appeared many times. The V call is TRBV5-1, the J call TRBJ2-3, with 7 bases fitting TRBD2. Germline CDR1 SGHRS, CDR2 YFSETQ. After removal of 0 bases from V and 4 bases from J, the junction contained 2 bases not matched to a gene. The CDR3 is 14 residues long. The CDR3 loop reads CASSLGGSADTQYF. In DNA, the CDR3 is TGCGCCAGCAGCTTGGGCGGGAGCGCAGATACGCAGTATTTT.

Many counts were recorded for this clonotype. This chain joins TRBV5-1 and TRBJ2-7; unclear D gene. V was pared by 0 bases and J by 2 bases, with 12 bases between. Germline assignment: CDR1 SGHRS and CDR2 YFSETQ. This CDR3 region has 15 residues. CDR3 residues: CASSLVSGGAYEQYF. The DNA for the CDR3 is TGCGCCAGCAGCTTGGTTTCGGGCGGAGCCTACGAGCAGTACTTC.

This clonotype came up many times. V usage is TRBV7-2 and J usage is TRBJ2-3; D possibly uses TRBD1 or TRBD2 (5 bases each). Trimming stripped 5 bases from V and 1 base from J, with 13 bases between. The CDR3 runs 15 residues. Per the germline V gene, CDR1 is SGHTA and CDR2 is FQGNSA. This CDR3 is CASSPPPGRTDTQYF. The CDR3 coding sequence is TGTGCCAGCAGCCCACCCCCGGGGCGCACAGATACGCAGTATTTT.

The sample holds a few counts of this clonotype. V is TRBV5-6 and J is TRBJ1-4; D is uncertain. This CDR3 is built from 13 residues. The germline V gene encodes CDR1 SGHDT and CDR2 YYEEEE. Trimming removed 0 bases at V and 5 bases at J, with 5 bases between. CDR3 sequence reads: CASSLADNEKLFF. The DNA of the CDR3 is TGTGCCAGCAGCTTGGCGGACAATGAAAAACTGTTTTTT.

The chain carries TRBV19 and TRBJ1-5; no reliable D call. Looked up from germline, CDR1 is LNHDA and CDR2 is SQIVND (reference sequence). This CDR3 spans 13 amino acids. The ends were cut back, 3 bases at V and 7 bases at J, with 10 bases in the middle. The CDR3 reads CASSMGSSQPQHF. The CDR3, as DNA: TGTGCCAGTAGTATGGGAAGCTCCCAGCCCCAGCATTTT.

J is TRBJ2-7 and V is TRBV28; D not resolved. The CDR3 sequence is 11 residues long. Germline loops: CDR1 MDHEN, CDR2 SYDVKM. With 4 bases removed from V and 4 bases from J, the gap between germline ends came to 5 bases. CDR3: CASSSIYEQYF. The CDR3 nucleotides are TGTGCCAGCAGTTCTATATACGAGCAGTACTTC.

This clonotype was picked up many times. V gene TRBV20-1 combines with J gene TRBJ1-1, with TRBD1 matching 9 bases. The V segment lost 3 bases and the J segment 4 bases; nucleotides outside the gene matches: 3. Germline V CDR1 and CDR2: DFQATT, SNEGSKA (reference sequence). CDR3 length: 13 residues. Here the CDR3 reads CSARGDRVTEAFF. The CDR3 DNA reads as TGCAGTGCTAGGGGGGACAGGGTCACTGAAGCTTTCTTT.

This clonotype was picked up many times. The CDR3 spells CASSQHRELGTEAFF. In nucleotides, the CDR3 is TGTGCCAGCAGTCAACACAGGGAGCTGGGCACTGAAGCTTTCTTT. The chain joins TRBV6-1 to TRBJ1-1; D is possibly TRBD1 (6 bases). The CDR3 is 15 amino acids. Germline V gene sequence: CDR1 MNHNS, CDR2 SASEGT. Trimming stripped 5 bases from V and 4 bases from J, with 17 bases between.

This clonotype was observed at least ten times. The chain couples TRBV20-1 to TRBJ1-6; maybe TRBD1 (5 bases). The CDR3 runs 17 residues. Germline V CDR1 and CDR2: DFQATT, SNEGSKA (reference sequence). The V end was cut by 6 bases, the J end by 0 bases, with 18 bases between. CDR3 sequence (DNA): TGCAGTGCAACTACCAGGGTCCAGAGCTCCTATAATTCACCCCTCCACTTT. Translating it yields CSATTRVQSSYNSPLHF.

In this sample, this clonotype turned up many times. This rearrangement joins TRBV2 to TRBJ2-1, with 14 bases aligning to TRBD2. The CDR3 is 14 residues long. The V segment lost 5 bases and the J segment 10 bases; nucleotides outside the gene matches: 4. Germline V gives CDR1 SNHLY, CDR2 FYNNEI. This CDR3 reads CASSLRLAGGEQFF. CDR3 coding DNA: TGTGCCAGCAGTTTACGACTAGCGGGAGGGGAGCAGTTCTTC.

This clonotype was seen ten or more times. This sequence joins TRBV3-1 and TRBJ2-7, with 8 nucleotides matching TRBD2. From germline, CDR1 is LGHDT and CDR2 YNNKEL (reference sequence). The CDR3 is made up of 15 amino acids. V lost 4 bases and J lost 0; bases outside the gene matches: 5. Here the CDR3 reads CASSPRSGSSYEQYF. The CDR3 DNA reads as TGTGCCAGCAGCCCCCGGAGCGGGAGCTCCTACGAGCAGTACTTC.

This clonotype was seen repeatedly, ten times or more. The rearrangement joins TRBV6-6 to TRBJ2-2; the match to TRBD2 covers 7 bases. CDR1 MNHNY and CDR2 SVGAGI come from the germline V gene (reference sequence). V lost 1 base and J lost 1; bases outside the gene matches: 3. The CDR3 contains 16 residues. Here the CDR3 DNA reads TGTGCCAGCAGTTACTGGGGGGGGGTGAACACCGGGGAGCTGTTTTTT. It yields the protein CASSYWGGVNTGELFF.

This chain uses TRBV19 with TRBJ2-1; a weak D match, TRBD2 (7 bases). Trimming cost V 7 bases and J 2 bases, with 12 bases left between them. CDR3 length: 14 amino acids. Germline CDR1 LNHDA, CDR2 SQIVND (reference sequence). This CDR3 is CASMRGGAYNEQFF. CDR3 DNA: TGTGCCAGTATGAGGGGGGGGGCCTACAATGAGCAGTTCTTC.